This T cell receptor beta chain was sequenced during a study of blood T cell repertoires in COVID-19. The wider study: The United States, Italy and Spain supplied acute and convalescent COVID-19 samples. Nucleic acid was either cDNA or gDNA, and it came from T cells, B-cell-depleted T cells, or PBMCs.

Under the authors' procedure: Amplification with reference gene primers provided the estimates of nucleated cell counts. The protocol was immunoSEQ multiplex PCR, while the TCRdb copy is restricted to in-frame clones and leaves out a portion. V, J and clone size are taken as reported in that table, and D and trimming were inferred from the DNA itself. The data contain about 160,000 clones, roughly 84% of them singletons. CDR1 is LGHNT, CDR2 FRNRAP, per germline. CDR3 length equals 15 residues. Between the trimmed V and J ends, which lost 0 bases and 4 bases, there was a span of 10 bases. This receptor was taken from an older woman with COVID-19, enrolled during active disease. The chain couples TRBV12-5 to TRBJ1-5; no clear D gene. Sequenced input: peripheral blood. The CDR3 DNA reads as TGTGCTAGTGGTTTGGTACCGACGGGGAATCAGCCCCAGCATTTT. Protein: CASGLVPTGNQPQHF.